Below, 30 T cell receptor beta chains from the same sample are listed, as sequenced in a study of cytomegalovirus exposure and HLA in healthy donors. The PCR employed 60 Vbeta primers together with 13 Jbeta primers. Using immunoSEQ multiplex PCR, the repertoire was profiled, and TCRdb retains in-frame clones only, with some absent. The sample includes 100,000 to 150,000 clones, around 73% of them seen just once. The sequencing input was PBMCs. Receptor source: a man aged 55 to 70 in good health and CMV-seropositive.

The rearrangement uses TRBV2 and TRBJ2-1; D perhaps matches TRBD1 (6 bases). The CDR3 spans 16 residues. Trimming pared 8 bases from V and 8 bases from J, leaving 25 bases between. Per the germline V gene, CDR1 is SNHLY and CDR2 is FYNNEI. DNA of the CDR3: TGTGCCAGCTCGAAGGAGAGAGGGGGAGCAGGGGATGAGCAGTTCTTC. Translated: CASSKERGGAGDEQFF.

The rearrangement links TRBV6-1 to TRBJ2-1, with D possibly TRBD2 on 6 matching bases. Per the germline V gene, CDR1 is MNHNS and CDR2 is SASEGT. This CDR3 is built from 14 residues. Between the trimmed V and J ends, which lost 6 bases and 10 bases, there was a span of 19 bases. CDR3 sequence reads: CASRGALPGVEQFF. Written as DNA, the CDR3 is TGTGCCAGCAGAGGAGCACTCCCGGGGGTAGAGCAGTTCTTC.

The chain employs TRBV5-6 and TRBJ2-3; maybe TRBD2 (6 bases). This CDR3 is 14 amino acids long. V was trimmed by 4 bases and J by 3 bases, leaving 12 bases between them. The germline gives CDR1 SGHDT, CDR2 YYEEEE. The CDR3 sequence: CASSPGTLTDTQYF. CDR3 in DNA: TGTGCCAGCAGCCCTGGGACTCTGACAGATACGCAGTATTTT.

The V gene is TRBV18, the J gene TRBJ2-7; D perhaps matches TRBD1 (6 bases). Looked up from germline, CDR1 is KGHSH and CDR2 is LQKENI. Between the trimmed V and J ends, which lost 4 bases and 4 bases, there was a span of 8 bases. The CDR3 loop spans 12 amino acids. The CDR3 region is CASSRTGYEQYF. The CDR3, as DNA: TGTGCCAGCTCACGAACAGGGTACGAGCAGTACTTC.

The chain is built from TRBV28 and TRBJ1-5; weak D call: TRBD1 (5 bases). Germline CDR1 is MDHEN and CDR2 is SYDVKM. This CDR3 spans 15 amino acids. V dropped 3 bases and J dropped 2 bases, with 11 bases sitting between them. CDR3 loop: CASSFYEGGNQPQHF. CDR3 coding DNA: TGTGCCAGCAGTTTTTATGAAGGGGGCAATCAGCCCCAGCATTTT.

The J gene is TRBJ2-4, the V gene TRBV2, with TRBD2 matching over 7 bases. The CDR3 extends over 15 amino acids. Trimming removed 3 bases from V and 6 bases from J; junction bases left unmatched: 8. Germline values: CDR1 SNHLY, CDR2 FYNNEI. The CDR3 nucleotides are TGTGCCAGCAGTGACCGGCTGGCTAGCGGAAACATTCAGTACTTC. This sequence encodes CASSDRLASGNIQYF.

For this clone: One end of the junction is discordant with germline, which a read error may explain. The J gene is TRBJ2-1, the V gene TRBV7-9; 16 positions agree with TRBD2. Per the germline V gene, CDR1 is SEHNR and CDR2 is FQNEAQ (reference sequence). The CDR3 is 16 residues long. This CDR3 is CSSSHPGTSGGDEQFF. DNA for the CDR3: TGTTCCAGCAGCCACCCCGGGACTAGCGGGGGGGATGAGCAGTTCTTC.

DNA for the CDR3: TGCGCCAGCAGCTTACAGGGAATCAATGAGCAGTTCTTC. Translated, it gives CASSLQGINEQFF. This chain connects TRBV5-1 to TRBJ2-1; D possibly corresponds to TRBD1 (6 bases). The CDR3 totals 13 residues. The germline gives CDR1 SGHRS, CDR2 YFSETQ. Trimming pared 2 bases from V and 6 bases from J, leaving 9 bases between.

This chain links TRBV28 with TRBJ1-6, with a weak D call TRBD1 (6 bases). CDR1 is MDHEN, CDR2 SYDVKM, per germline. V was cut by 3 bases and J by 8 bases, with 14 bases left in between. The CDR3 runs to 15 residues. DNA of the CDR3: TGTGCCAGCAGTTTCTTAGGGGCAGGGGATTCACCCCTCCACTTT. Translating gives CASSFLGAGDSPLHF.

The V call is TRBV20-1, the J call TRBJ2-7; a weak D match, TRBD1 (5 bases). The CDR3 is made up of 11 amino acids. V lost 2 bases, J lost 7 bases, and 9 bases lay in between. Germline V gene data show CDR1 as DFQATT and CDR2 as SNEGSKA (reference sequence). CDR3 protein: CSARRGSEQYF. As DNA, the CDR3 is TGCAGTGCTAGAAGGGGAAGTGAGCAGTACTTC.

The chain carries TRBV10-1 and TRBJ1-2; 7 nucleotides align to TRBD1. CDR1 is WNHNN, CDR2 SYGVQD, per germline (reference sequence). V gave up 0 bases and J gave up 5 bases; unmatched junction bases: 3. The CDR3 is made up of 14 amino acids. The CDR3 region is CASSESRGRYGYTF. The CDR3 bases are TGCGCCAGCAGTGAGTCAAGGGGGCGGTATGGCTACACCTTC.

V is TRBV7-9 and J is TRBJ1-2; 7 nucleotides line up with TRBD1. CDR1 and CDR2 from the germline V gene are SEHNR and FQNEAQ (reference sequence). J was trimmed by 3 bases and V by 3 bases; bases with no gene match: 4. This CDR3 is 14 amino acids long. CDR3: CASSFGRGDYGYTF. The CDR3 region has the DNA TGTGCCAGCAGCTTCGGCAGGGGGGACTATGGCTACACCTTC.

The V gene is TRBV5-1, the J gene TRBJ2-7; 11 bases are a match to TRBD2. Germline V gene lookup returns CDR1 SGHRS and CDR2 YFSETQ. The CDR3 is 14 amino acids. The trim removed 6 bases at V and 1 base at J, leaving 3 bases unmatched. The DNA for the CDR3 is TGCGCCAGCACTAGGACTAGCGGGTCCTACGAGCAGTACTTC. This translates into CASTRTSGSYEQYF.

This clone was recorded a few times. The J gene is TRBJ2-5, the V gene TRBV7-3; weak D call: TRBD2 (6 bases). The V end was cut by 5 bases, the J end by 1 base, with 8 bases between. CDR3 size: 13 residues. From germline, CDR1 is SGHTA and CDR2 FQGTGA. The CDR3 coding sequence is TGTGCCAGCAGCGGGGGGATCCAAGAGACCCAGTACTTC. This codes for CASSGGIQETQYF.

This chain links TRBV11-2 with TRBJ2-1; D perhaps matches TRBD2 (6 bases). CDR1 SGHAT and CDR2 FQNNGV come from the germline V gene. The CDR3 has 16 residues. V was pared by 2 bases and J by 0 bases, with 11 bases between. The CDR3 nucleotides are TGTGCCAGCAGCTTATTTGCGGGGAGCTCCTACAATGAGCAGTTCTTC. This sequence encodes CASSLFAGSSYNEQFF.

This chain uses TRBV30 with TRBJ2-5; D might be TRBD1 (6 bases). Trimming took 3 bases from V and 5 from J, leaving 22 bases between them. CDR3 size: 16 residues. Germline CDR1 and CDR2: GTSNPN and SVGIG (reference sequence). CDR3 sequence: CAWRPQGQKRWETQYF. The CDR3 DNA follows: TGTGCCTGGAGACCACAGGGCCAAAAAAGGTGGGAGACCCAGTACTTC.

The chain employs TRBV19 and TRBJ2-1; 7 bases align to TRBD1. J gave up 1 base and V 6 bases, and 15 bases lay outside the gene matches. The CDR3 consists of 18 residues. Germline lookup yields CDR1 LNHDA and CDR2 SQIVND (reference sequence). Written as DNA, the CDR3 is TGTGCCAGTAGCCCCCGGGACAGACTAACTAGGTCCTACAATGAGCAGTTCTTC. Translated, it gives CASSPRDRLTRSYNEQFF.

The CDR3 sequence is CAWSDSYTDTQYF. The CDR3 DNA reads TGTGCCTGGAGTGACAGCTACACAGATACGCAGTATTTT. The chain combines TRBV30 with TRBJ2-3; D call uncertain. V lost 1 base to trimming and J lost 2 bases, with 7 bases between them. There are 13 residues in the CDR3. CDR1 and CDR2 (germline): GTSNPN, SVGIG (reference sequence).

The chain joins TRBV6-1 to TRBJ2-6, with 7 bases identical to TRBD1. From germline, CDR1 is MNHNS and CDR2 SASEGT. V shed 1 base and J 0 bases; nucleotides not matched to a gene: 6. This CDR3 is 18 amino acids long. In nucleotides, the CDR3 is TGTGCCAGCAGTGAAGAGGGACAGCGGTTCTCTGGGGCCAACGTCCTGACTTTC. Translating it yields CASSEEGQRFSGANVLTF.

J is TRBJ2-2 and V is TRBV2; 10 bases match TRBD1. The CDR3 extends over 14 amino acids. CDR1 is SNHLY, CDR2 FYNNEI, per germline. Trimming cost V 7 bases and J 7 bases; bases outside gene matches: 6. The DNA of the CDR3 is TGTGCCAGCAAGACCGGGACAGGGGACGGGGAGCTGTTTTTT. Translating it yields CASKTGTGDGELFF.

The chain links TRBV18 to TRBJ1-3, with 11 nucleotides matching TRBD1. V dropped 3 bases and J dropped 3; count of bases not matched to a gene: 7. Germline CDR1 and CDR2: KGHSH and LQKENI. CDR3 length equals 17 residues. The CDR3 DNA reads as TGTGCCAGCTCACCCTCCGGGACAGGGGGTGGTGGAAACACCATATATTTT. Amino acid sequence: CASSPSGTGGGGNTIYF.

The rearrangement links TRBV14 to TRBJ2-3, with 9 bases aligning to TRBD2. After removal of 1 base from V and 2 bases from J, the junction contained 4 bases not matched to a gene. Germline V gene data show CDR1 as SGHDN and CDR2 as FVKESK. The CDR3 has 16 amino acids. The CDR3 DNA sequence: TGTGCCAGCAGCCAAGTGGGCGGGGGGGCCACAGATACGCAGTATTTT. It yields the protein CASSQVGGGATDTQYF.

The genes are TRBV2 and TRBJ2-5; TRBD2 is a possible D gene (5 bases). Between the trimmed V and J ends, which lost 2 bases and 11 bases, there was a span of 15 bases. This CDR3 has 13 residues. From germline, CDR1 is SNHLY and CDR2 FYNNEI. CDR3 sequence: CASSETRPGEQYF. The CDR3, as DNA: TGTGCCAGCAGTGAAACCCGGCCTGGGGAGCAGTACTTC.

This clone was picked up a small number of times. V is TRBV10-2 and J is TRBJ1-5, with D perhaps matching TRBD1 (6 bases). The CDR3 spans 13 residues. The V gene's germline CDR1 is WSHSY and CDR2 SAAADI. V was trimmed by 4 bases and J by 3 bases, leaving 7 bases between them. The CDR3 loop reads CASSGQVNQPQHF. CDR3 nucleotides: TGCGCCAGCAGTGGACAGGTCAATCAGCCCCAGCATTTT.

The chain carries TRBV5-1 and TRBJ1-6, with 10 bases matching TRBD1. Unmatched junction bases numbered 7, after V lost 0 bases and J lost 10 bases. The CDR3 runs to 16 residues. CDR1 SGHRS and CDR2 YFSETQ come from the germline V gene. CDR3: CASSLGPTGGASPLHF. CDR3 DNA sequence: TGCGCCAGCAGCTTGGGCCCGACAGGGGGCGCATCACCCCTCCACTTT.

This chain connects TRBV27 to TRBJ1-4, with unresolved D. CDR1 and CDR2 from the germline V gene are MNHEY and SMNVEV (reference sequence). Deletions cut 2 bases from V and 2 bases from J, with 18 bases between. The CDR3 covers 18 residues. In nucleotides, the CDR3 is TGTGCCAGCAGTTTAATTTCCGTTTTTGCGGAGACTAATGAAAAACTGTTTTTT. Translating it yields CASSLISVFAETNEKLFF.

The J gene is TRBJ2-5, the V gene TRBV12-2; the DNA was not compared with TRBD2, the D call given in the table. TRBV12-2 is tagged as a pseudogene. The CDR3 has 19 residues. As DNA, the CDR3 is TGTGCAAGTCGCTTAGCGAACGGAGCGGGGTTACGTAGCCAAGAGACCCAGTACTTC. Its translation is CASRLANGAGLRSQETQYF.

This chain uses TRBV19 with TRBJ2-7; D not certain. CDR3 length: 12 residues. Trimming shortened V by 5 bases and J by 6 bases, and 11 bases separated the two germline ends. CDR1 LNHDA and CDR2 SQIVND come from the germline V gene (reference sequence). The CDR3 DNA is TGTGCCAGTAGTCCCCGTGGCCTCGAGCAGTACTTC. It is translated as CASSPRGLEQYF.

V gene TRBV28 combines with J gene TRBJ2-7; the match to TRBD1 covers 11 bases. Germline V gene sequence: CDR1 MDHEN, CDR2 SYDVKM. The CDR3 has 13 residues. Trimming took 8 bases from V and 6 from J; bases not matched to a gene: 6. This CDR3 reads CASWRDRGGEQYF. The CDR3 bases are TGTGCCAGCTGGCGGGACAGGGGGGGCGAGCAGTACTTC.

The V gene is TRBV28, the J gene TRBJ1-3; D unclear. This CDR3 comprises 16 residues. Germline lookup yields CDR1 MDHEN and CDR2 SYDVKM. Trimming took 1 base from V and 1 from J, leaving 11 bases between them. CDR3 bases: TGTGCCAGCAGTTTATCCCCCCGAGAGTCTGGAAACACCATATATTTT. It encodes CASSLSPRESGNTIYF.